The entry below describes one T cell receptor (beta chain). The antigen remains unidentified. Germline V gene lookup returns CDR1 ENHRY and CDR2 SYGVKD. The CDR3 totals 14 residues. The V end lost 7 bases, the J end lost 0 bases, and 11 bases lay between the germline ends. The data derive from a study of T cell repertoires in cytomegalovirus infection. Study-level background: Evidence of both CMV infection and a matching HLA type came from public TCR beta signatures.

Findings and caveats of the study: Dominating the ex vivo response were TCR beta clonotypes that were CMV-specific and HLA-C-restricted. Totalled public TCR beta family frequency picked out people who carried CMV plus the relevant HLA.

TCRdb reprocessed the reads via MiXCR and lists one record per CDR3 protein. The sample includes about 98,000 distinct CDR3 sequences, 16% of them seen just once. This chain joins TRBV10-3 and TRBJ2-3, with TRBD2 as a possible D gene (6 bases). The sequence was obtained from a human donor in good health (CMV status not recorded). Some clones in this sample may be carry-over from other donors' samples. The sequenced material came from PBMCs. CDR3 sequence (DNA): TGTGCCATCAACGGCGGGAAAAGCACAGATACGCAGTATTTT. Translated, it gives CAINGGKSTDTQYF.